The rows below give T cell receptor beta chains drawn from one sample of a study of shared clonotypes between healthy human individuals. The protocol was immunoSEQ multiplex PCR, while the TCRdb copy is restricted to in-frame clones and leaves out a portion. The data hold 550,000 to 850,000 clones, with roughly 72% observed a single time. Sequencing was done on a sample of memory CD4+ T cells sorted from blood. These receptors were taken from a woman in her thirties in good health. Both conserved end residues are part of each CDR3. A D gene is named only where the DNA matches it firmly. Clone size is not always given. Where it is, it says once, few, many or a class for expanded clones.

>.|TRBJ2-6|TRBV18|TRBD1
TGTGCCAGCTCTCCTCGGACAGGACGAACCTCTGGGGCCAACGTCCTGACTTTC
CASSPRTGRTSGANVLTF
>.|TRBJ2-1|TRBV19|TRBD2
TGTGCCAGTAGAAAGGGGACTAGCGGGAGTAATGAGCAGTTCTTC
CASRKGTSGSNEQFF
>few|TRBJ1-2|TRBV19|.
TGTGCCAGTAGGCACACGGGTGGCTACACCTTC
CASRHTGGYTF
>.|TRBJ1-3|TRBV2|.
TGTGCCAGCAGTGGTTCCAGTCGGTCCTCTGGAAACACCATATATTTT
CASSGSSRSSGNTIYF
>.|TRBJ2-1|TRBV15|TRBD2
TGTGCCACCAACGCGGGAGACTCCTACAATGAGCAGTTCTTC
CATNAGDSYNEQFF
>.|TRBJ2-4|TRBV25-1|TRBD2
TGTGCCAGCAGTGATCCCGCTAGCGGGGGTAACATTCAGTACTTC
CASSDPASGGNIQYF
>few|TRBJ2-1|TRBV7-2|.
TGTGCCAGCAGCTTTCGCCGGAAGTCTAGCGTCTCCTACAATGAGCAGTTCTTC
CASSFRRKSSVSYNEQFF
>.|TRBJ1-1|TRBV27|.
TGTGCCAGCAGTTCACTAGACCGCTACATTCTGAACACTGAAGCTTTCTTT
CASSSLDRYILNTEAFF
>once|TRBJ2-5|TRBV11-1|.
TGTGCCAGCAGCTATTCCCTCGAGACCCAGTACTTC
CASSYSLETQYF
>.|TRBJ1-4|TRBV7-9|.
TGTGCCAGCAGGCCGGGAACCGGGAACGAAAAACTGTTTTTT
CASRPGTGNEKLFF
>once|TRBJ1-5|TRBV4-2|.
TGTGCCAGCAGCCAAGATGGAAGAGGAGCTAATCAGCCCCAGCATTTT
CASSQDGRGANQPQHF
>once|TRBJ1-4|TRBV6-1|TRBD1
TGTGCCAGCAGTGTCGACAGGGGTGGAAAACTGTTTTTT
CASSVDRGGKLFF
>once|TRBJ2-2|TRBV5-4|.
TGTGCCAGCAGCTTATCCCTAAGAGAGGCCGGGGAGCTGTTTTTT
CASSLSLREAGELFF
>.|TRBJ2-7|TRBV6-6|TRBD2
TGTGCCAGCAGTGCCCTGACTAGCCTACTCTACGAGCAGTACTTC
CASSALTSLLYEQYF
>.|TRBJ1-2|TRBV4-2|.
TGTGCCAGCAGCCAAGTGGGGGGCTACACCTTC
CASSQVGGYTF
>.|TRBJ2-7|TRBV6-5|.
TGTGCCAGCAGTACGGCCTACGAGCAGTACTTC
CASSTAYEQYF
>few|TRBJ1-2|TRBV5-6|TRBD1
TGTGCCAGCAGCCCGGGACAGGGGGATGGCTACACCTTC
CASSPGQGDGYTF
>.|TRBJ1-2|TRBV18|.
TGTGCCAGCTCACCAGGACAGCACTATGGCTACACCTTC
CASSPGQHYGYTF
>.|TRBJ2-7|TRBV6-5|TRBD2
TGTGCCAGCAGTTACTCGTCCAGCGGGAGGGTGTCGGAGCAGTACTTC
CASSYSSSGRVSEQYF
>.|TRBJ2-5|TRBV5-4|.
TGTGCCAGCAGCCCAGGGGGGGTAGCGGGACTTGTTTGGGAGACCCAGTACTTC
CASSPGGVAGLVWETQYF
>.|TRBJ2-7|TRBV6-7|.
TGTGCCAGCAGCCCAATTTACGGCAGGGAATACGAGCAGTACTTC
CASSPIYGREYEQYF
>.|TRBJ2-5|TRBV19|.
TGTGCCAGTAGTATTGGATACGGGGGAGTCCAGTACTTC
CASSIGYGGVQYF
>.|TRBJ1-1|TRBV27|TRBD1
TGTGCCAGCAGTATGCAGGGGGAAGGCTGGATGAACACTGAAGCTTTCTTT
CASSMQGEGWMNTEAFF
>.|TRBJ1-5|TRBV10-2|TRBD1
TGCGCCAGCAGCGACAGGGGAGTGAGCAATCAGCCCCAGCATTTT
CASSDRGVSNQPQHF
>.|TRBJ2-2|TRBV25-1|.
TGTGCCAGCAGTGCCACCGGGGAGCTGTTTTTT
CASSATGELFF